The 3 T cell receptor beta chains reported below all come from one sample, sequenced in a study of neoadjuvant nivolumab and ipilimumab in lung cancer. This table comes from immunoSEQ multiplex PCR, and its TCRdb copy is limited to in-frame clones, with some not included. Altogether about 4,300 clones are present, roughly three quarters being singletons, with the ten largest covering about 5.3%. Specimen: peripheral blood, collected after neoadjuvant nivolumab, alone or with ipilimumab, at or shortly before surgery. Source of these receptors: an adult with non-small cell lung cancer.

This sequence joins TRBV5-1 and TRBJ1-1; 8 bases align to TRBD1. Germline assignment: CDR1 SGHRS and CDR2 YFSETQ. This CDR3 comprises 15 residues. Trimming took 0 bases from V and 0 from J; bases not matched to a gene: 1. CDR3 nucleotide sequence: TGCGCCAGCAGCTTGGGGGACAGGATGAACACTGAAGCTTTCTTT. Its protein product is CASSLGDRMNTEAFF.

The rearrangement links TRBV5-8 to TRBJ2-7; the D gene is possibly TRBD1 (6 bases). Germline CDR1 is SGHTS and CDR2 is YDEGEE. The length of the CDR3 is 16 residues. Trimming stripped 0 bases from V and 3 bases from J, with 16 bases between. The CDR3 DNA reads TGTGCCAGCAGCTTGGTTTCGGACAGATCTATCTACGAGCAGTACTTC. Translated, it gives CASSLVSDRSIYEQYF.

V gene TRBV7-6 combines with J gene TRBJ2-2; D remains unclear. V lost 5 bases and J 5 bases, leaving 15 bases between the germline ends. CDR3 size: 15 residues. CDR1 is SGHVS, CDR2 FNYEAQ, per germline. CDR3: CASSPIRKNTGELFF. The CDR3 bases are TGTGCCAGCAGCCCAATTAGAAAGAATACCGGGGAGCTGTTTTTT. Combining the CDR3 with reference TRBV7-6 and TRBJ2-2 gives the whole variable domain GAGVSQSPRYKVTKRGQDVALRCDPISGHVSLYWYRQALGQGPEFLTYFNYEAQQDKSGLPNDRFSAERPEGSISTLTIQRTEQRDSAMYRCASSPIRKNTGELFFGEGSRLTVL.